This TCR beta chain is from a study of shared clonotypes between healthy human individuals (dated by TCRdb to 2018 to 2021). In the study overall: The cohort comprised a couple of women and a few men aged 18 to 49 years. Between about 0.8 and 9.5 billion PBMCs per donor were obtained by leukapheresis. To estimate repertoire size and how much clonotype sharing occurs between individuals, the study deeply sequenced the blood TCR repertoires of about 5 healthy adults. Per donor, three plates each were used for CD4 naive and CD4 memory, two for CD8 naive, and one for CD8 memory. Different laboratories and diverse techniques were used to prepare libraries and sequence TCR repertoires, to increase sequencing depth and limit assay-specific biases.

Results the study describes overall, beyond this receptor: Naive subsets generally had larger estimated clonotype richness than memory subsets. Because the study included only a small number of donors, the genetic and exposure-history diversity represented was limited. When a few donors were compared, the shared fraction of clonotypes was around 4.6% for naive CD4, about 4% for naive CD8, 2% to 2.5% for memory CD4, and 0.4% for memory CD8. Even with the large sequencing depth, rarefaction of the sorted-subset datasets indicated that sequencing was incomplete. Compared with non-shared clonotypes, the clonotypes found in all four sorted-subset donors had higher generation probabilities. Sampling was restricted to blood, and TCR repertoires in tissue are likely to differ from TCR repertoires in blood. Based on pairwise subsampling, the degree of clonotype sharing among donors was expected to be affected by sequencing depth.

For the CD8 naive samples, CD45RO-negative cells were positively selected for CCR7, yielding a CD45RA+CCR7+ population from which TemRA cells were excluded. Donors were healthy HIV-negative adults with no recently reported acute infections or vaccinations. Every donor was a Caucasian adult living in Nashville, Tennessee, USA. Blood was collected by leukapheresis, and PBMCs were isolated by Ficoll-Histopaque density gradient centrifugation and then cryopreserved in liquid nitrogen vapor phase. Analytical flow cytometry was used to check the purity and quantity of every magnetically sorted T cell population. Genomic DNA was isolated from each sorted fraction and quantified by UV absorbance on a Nanodrop 2000c. From the cysteine up to the phenylalanine, the CDR3 has a length of 9 residues. Only CDR3 DNA remains: 27 bases, in frame from the first base. Via the germline V gene (reference sequence), CDR1 is DFQATT and CDR2 SNEGSKA. Trimming takes 4 bases from V and 3 bases from J, and the germline ends sit 0 bases apart.

Using the deep immunoSEQ assay, TCR CDR3 regions were amplified from genomic DNA by multiplex PCR. For each cell subset, the extracted genomic DNA was distributed evenly across all wells of several immunoSEQ 96-well plates, and each plate served as one replicate. For sorted subsets, each replicate PCR was loaded with 150 to 250 ng genomic DNA, equivalent to some 27,000 T cell genomes. Purified libraries were quantified with a Qubit 3.0 fluorometer, sized on a Bioanalyzer 2100, and re-quantified with the KAPA Library Quantification kit. Every immunoSEQ 96-well plate was sequenced on a dedicated single-read 150-cycle Illumina NextSeq 550 flow cell. Concerning the study's data processing: Because the immunoSEQ output included only junctional sequences and no quality scores, the filtering could not be the same as the filtering used for full-length reads. To assign V/J genes and CDR3, sequences were annotated against IMGT germline references using PyIR, a Python wrapper for IgBLAST v1.9. Any read was removed if the V/J assignment was weak (E-value above 1e-6), the CDR3 was missing, or the read contained stop codons, out-of-frame junctions, or ambiguous translated residues. V3J clonotypes were defined as sequences sharing an identical inferred V gene, J gene, and CDR3 amino acid sequence. The percentage overlap between two repertoires was calculated by dividing the number of shared unique clonotypes by the size of the smaller repertoire. Richness of each repertoire was evaluated using RTK rarefaction, the Chao1 estimator, and Recon v2.1 estimates of unobserved clonotypes. OLGA was used to compute generation probabilities for all TCRbeta clonotypes that the gDNA method yielded from several donors. TCRdb provides this immuneACCESS table in a form limited to in-frame rearrangements. Some clones are lacking; in checked studies, under half of them reflect an unresolved V gene, and why the rest are absent is not known. V and J calls and clone size are as listed in that table; D and trimming were resolved from the DNA. The sample has about 1,900,000 clones on record, over 85% of them singletons. The ten top clones hold more than 0.9% of the sample.

Comments on this clone: The antigen it recognizes is unknown. No base-level quality is on record; no much larger clone is a single base apart.

Material: naive CD8+ T cells sorted from blood. Taken with the paper, the label for cell subset or site translates to: CD45RA+CCR7+. This receptor was taken from a man aged 18 to 35 in good health. The chain joins TRBV20-1 to TRBJ1-1, with the D segment identity uncertain. The DNA sequence reads TGCAGTGCTAACACTGAAGCTTTCTTT. This translates into CSANTEAFF.